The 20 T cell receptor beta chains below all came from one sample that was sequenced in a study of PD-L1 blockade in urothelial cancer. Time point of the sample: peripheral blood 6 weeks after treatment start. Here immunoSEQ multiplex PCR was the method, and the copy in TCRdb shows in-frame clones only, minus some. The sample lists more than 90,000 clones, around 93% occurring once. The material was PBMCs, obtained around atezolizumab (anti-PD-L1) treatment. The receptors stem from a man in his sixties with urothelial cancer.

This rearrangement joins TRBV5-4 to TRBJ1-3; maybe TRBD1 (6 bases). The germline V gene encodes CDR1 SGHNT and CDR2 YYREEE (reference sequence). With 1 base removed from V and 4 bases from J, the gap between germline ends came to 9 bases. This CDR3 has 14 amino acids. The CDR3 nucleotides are TGTGCCAGCAGCTTGCGGGGGGGCGGAAACACCATATATTTT. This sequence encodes CASSLRGGGNTIYF.

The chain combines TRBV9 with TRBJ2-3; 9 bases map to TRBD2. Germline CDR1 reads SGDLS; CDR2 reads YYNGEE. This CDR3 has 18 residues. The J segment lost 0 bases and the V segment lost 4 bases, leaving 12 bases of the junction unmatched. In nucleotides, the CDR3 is TGTGCCAGCAGCCAATTCCCTAGCGGGGCTTCTAGCACAGATACGCAGTATTTT. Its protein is CASSQFPSGASSTDTQYF.

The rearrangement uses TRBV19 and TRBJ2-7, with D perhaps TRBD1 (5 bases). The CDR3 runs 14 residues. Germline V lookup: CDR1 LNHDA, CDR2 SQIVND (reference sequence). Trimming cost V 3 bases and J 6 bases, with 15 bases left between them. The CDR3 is CASSIVREEGEQYF. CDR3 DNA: TGTGCCAGTAGTATTGTCAGGGAAGAAGGCGAGCAGTACTTC.

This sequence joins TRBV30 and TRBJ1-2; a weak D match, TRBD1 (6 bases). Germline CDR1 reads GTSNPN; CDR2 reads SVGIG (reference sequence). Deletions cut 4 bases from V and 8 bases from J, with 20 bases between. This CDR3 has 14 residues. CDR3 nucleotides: TGTGCCTGGACCCTAGGGGGGGCCGGGAGAGGCTACACCTTC. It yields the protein CAWTLGGAGRGYTF.

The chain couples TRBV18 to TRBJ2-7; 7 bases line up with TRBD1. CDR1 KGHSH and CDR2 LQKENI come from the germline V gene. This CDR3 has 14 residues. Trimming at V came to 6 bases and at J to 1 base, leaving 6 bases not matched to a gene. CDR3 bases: TGTGCCAGCTCGTCAGGGGGAGCTTCCTACGAGCAGTACTTC. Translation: CASSSGGASYEQYF.

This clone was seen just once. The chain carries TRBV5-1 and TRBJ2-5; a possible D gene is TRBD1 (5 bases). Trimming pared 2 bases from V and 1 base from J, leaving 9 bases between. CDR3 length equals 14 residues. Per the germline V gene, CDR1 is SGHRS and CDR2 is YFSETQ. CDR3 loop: CASSFGQFQETQYF. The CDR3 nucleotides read TGCGCCAGCAGCTTCGGACAATTCCAAGAGACCCAGTACTTC.

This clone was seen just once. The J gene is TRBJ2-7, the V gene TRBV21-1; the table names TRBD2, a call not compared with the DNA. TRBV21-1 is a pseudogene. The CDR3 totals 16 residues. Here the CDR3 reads CASSKGGGQAPYEQYF. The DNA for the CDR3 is TGTGCCAGCAGCAAAGGAGGAGGGCAGGCCCCCTACGAGCAGTACTTC.

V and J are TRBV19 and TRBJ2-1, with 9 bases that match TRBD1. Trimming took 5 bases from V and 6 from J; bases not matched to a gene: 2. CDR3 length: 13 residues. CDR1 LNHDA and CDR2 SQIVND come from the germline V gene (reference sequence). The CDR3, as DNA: TGTGCCAGTAGTGGGACAGGGCCCAATGAGCAGTTCTTC. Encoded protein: CASSGTGPNEQFF. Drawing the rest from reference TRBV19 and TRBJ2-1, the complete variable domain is DGGITQSPKYLFRKEGQNVTLSCEQNLNHDAMYWYRQDPGQGLRLIYYSQIVNDFQKGDIAEGYSVSREKKESFPLTVTSAQKNPTAFYLCASSGTGPNEQFFGPGTRLTVL.

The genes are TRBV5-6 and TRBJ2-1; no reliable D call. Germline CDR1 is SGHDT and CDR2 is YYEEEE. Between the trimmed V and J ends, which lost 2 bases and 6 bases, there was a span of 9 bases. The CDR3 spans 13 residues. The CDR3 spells CASSLQSSNEQFF. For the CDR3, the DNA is TGTGCCAGCAGCTTACAGAGCAGCAATGAGCAGTTCTTC.

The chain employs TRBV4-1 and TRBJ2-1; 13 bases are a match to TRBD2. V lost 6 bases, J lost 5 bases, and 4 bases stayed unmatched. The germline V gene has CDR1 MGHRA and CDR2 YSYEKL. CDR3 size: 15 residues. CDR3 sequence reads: CASRGGLAGNNEQFF. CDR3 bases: TGCGCCAGCAGGGGGGGACTAGCGGGGAACAATGAGCAGTTCTTC.

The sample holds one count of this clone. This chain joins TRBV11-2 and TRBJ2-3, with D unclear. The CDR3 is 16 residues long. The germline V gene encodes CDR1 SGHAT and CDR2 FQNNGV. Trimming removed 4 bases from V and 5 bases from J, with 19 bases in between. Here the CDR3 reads CASSSKLAARGDTQYF. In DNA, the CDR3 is TGTGCCAGCAGCTCCAAACTGGCGGCACGAGGAGATACGCAGTATTTT.

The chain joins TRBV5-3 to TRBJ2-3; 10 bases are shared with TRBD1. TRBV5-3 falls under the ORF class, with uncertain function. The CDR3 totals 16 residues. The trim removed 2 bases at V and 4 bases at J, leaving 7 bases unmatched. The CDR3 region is CARSFDRGQFADTQYF. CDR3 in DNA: TGTGCCAGAAGCTTTGACAGGGGGCAGTTTGCAGATACGCAGTATTTT.

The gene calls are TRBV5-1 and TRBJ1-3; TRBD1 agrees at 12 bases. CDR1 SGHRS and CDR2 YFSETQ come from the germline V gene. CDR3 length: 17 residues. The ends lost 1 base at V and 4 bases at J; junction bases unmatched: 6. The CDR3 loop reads CASSLWGQGAQGNTIYF. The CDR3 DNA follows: TGCGCCAGCAGCTTGTGGGGACAGGGGGCGCAAGGAAACACCATATATTTT.

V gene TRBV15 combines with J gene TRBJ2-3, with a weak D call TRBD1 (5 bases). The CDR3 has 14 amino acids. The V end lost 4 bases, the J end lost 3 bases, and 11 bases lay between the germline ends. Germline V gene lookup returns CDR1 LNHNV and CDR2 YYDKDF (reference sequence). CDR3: CATSTDRGTDTQYF. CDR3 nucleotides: TGTGCCACCAGCACAGATAGGGGTACAGATACGCAGTATTTT.

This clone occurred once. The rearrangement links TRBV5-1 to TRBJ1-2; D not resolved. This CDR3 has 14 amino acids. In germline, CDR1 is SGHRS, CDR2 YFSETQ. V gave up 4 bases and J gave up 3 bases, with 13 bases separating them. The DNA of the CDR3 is TGCGCCAGCAGCCCCGGGAGGGCAGACTATGGCTACACCTTC. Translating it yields CASSPGRADYGYTF.

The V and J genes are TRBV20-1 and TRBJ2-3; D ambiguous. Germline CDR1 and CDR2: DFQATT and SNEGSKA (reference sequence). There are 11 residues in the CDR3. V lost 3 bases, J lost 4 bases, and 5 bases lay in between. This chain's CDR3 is CSARSADTQYF. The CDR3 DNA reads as TGCAGTGCTAGGAGCGCAGATACGCAGTATTTT.

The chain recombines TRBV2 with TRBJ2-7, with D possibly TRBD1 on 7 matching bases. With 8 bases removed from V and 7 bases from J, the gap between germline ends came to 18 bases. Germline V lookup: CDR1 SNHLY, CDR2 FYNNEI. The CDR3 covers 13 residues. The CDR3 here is CASGGLTRGEQYF. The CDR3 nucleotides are TGTGCCAGCGGGGGGCTAACCAGGGGGGAGCAGTACTTC. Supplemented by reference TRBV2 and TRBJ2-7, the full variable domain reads EPEVTQTPSHQVTQMGQEVILRCVPISNHLYFYWYRQILGQKVEFLVSFYNNEISEKSEIFDDQFSVERPDGSNFTLKIRSTKLEDSAMYFCASGGLTRGEQYFGPGTRLTVT.

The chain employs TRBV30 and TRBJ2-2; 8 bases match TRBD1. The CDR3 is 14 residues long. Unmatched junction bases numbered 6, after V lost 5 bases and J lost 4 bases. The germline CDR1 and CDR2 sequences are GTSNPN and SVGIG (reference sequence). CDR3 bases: TGTGCCTGGGTCCAGGGGGCGGGCACCGGGGAGCTGTTTTTT. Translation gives CAWVQGAGTGELFF.

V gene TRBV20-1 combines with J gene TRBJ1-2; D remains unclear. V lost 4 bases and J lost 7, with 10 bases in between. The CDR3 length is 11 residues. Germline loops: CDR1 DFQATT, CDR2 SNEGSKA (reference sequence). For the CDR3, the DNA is TGCAGTGCTACAGTGACTATTGGCTACACCTTC. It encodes CSATVTIGYTF.

This CDR3 is CASSKGTSGRVFHSTDTQYF. CDR3 DNA sequence: TGTGCCAGCAGCAAAGGGACTAGCGGGAGGGTTTTCCATAGCACAGATACGCAGTATTTT. This chain connects TRBV21-1 to TRBJ2-3; TRBD2 is taken as the D call from the table, unchecked against the DNA. TRBV21-1 is tagged as a pseudogene. The CDR3 length is 20 residues.